This T cell receptor (beta chain) stems from a study of CD8 T cells in ankylosing spondylitis. Whole-study findings and limits: Matched synovial fluid from ankylosing spondylitis patients was reported to be enriched for disease-linked clones. Seemingly distinctive of ankylosing spondylitis blood was a TCR beta motif formed by eight highly homologous variants.

The CDR3 length is 16 residues. Germline V gene data show CDR1 as MNHEY and CDR2 as SMNVEV (reference sequence). The V gene lost 0 bases and the J gene lost 5 bases, with 14 bases spanning the gap. Note on this clonotype: Its antigen is as yet unknown.

Construction of TCR beta libraries was performed using quantitative 5'-RACE with molecular barcodes. TCRdb fed the 5' RACE reads into MiXCR, producing one record per CDR3 protein. This table has fewer than 250,000 distinct CDR3 sequences, roughly 32% appearing once. The chain is built from TRBV27 and TRBJ2-1, with D tentatively TRBD2 (7 bases). The receptor was derived from a male donor with ankylosing spondylitis or in good health (not recorded which). The sample comprised blood, either unsorted or a sorted T cell fraction (not recorded which). This CDR3 reads CASSLSWGGFHNEQFF. In DNA, the CDR3 is TGTGCCAGCAGTTTATCTTGGGGGGGCTTTCACAATGAGCAGTTCTTC.